A single sample gave rise to the 15 T cell receptor beta chains below, sequenced in a study of shared clonotypes between healthy human individuals. Assay: immunoSEQ multiplex PCR; the TCRdb copy retains only in-frame clones and omits some. The sample consists of 1,500,000 or so clones, roughly 96% of them appearing once. The sample was naive CD4+ T cells sorted from blood. This sample's subset: CD45RA+ positively selected. The receptors here all came from a man younger than 45 in good health.

This chain uses TRBV14 with TRBJ1-2, with TRBD1 as a possible D gene (6 bases). In germline, CDR1 is SGHDN, CDR2 FVKESK. This CDR3 is built from 13 residues. Trimming took 2 bases from V and 4 from J, leaving 8 bases between them. In nucleotides, the CDR3 is TGTGCCAGCAGCCAAACAGGGACCTATGGCTACACCTTC. Amino acids: CASSQTGTYGYTF.

The CDR3 loop reads CASSVEGLHMDTQYF. The CDR3 DNA is TGTGCCAGCAGCGTAGAGGGACTTCACATGGATACGCAGTATTTT. The chain employs TRBV9 and TRBJ2-3, with a weak D call TRBD2 (6 bases). This CDR3 region has 15 residues. V shed 0 bases and J shed 6 bases, with 14 bases lying between them. Germline-derived CDR1 and CDR2 are SGDLS and YYNGEE. The whole variable domain, remainder taken from reference TRBV9 and TRBJ2-3, is DSGVTQTPKHLITATGQRVTLRCSPRSGDLSVYWYQQSLDQGLQFLIQYYNGEERAKGNILERFSAQQFPDLHSELNLSSLELGDSALYFCASSVEGLHMDTQYFGPGTRLTVL.

This chain links TRBV5-6 with TRBJ1-3; the match to TRBD1 covers 7 bases. The CDR3 loop spans 16 amino acids. CDR1 is SGHDT, CDR2 YYEEEE, per germline. V trimming: 4 bases; J trimming: 0 bases; junction bases outside the gene matches: 7. The CDR3 is CASSRGQSSSGNTIYF. CDR3 coding DNA: TGTGCCAGCAGCCGGGGACAGTCGAGCTCTGGAAACACCATATATTTT.

This chain joins TRBV11-2 and TRBJ1-5; D perhaps matches TRBD1 (6 bases). V lost 6 bases, J lost 0 bases, and 9 bases lay in between. Germline assignment: CDR1 SGHAT and CDR2 FQNNGV. This CDR3 has 14 amino acids. The CDR3 sequence is CASRLDSSNQPQHF. CDR3 bases: TGTGCCAGCAGATTGGACAGTAGCAATCAGCCCCAGCATTTT.

This clone came up once. CDR3 residues: CASTTGLAKNIQYF. Here the CDR3 DNA reads TGTGCCAGCACCACGGGGTTAGCCAAAAACATTCAGTACTTC. This chain links TRBV7-2 with TRBJ2-4, with TRBD2 as a possible D gene (5 bases). This CDR3 has 14 residues. The germline CDR1 and CDR2 sequences are SGHTA and FQGNSA. The V end was cut by 7 bases, the J end by 0 bases, with 10 bases between.

This sequence joins TRBV29-1 and TRBJ2-3; TRBD1 is a possible D gene (6 bases). V lost 5 bases to trimming and J lost 2 bases, with 14 bases between them. The CDR3 runs to 14 residues. Germline CDR1 SQVTM, CDR2 ANQGSEA. The CDR3 DNA is TGCAGCGTTCTTTTCAGGGGCGTCACAGATACGCAGTATTTT. This codes for CSVLFRGVTDTQYF.

This clone was counted once. The sample contains more than one DNA sequence encoding this CDR3. The genes are TRBV5-1 and TRBJ2-3, with 7 bases that match TRBD2. V dropped 0 bases and J dropped 1; count of bases not matched to a gene: 2. The CDR3 is 15 residues long. CDR1 is SGHRS and CDR2 is YFSETQ in the germline V gene. This CDR3 is CASSLVAGGTDTQYF. The CDR3 nucleotides read TGCGCCAGCAGCTTGGTAGCGGGCGGCACAGATACGCAGTATTTT.

The chain carries TRBV19 and TRBJ2-3; 10 nucleotides align to TRBD2. V shed 2 bases and J 4 bases; nucleotides not matched to a gene: 9. CDR3 length: 17 amino acids. Germline CDR1 is LNHDA and CDR2 is SQIVND (reference sequence). This CDR3 is CASSIRSLAGVPDTQYF. CDR3 nucleotide sequence: TGTGCCAGTAGTATACGATCCCTAGCGGGAGTCCCAGATACGCAGTATTTT.

The sample holds a few counts of this clone. J is TRBJ1-5 and V is TRBV10-3; no clear D. Germline V gene sequence: CDR1 ENHRY, CDR2 SYGVKD. The V end lost 6 bases, the J end lost 3 bases, and 9 bases lay between the germline ends. This CDR3 has 13 residues. CDR3 protein: CAISQEYNQPQHF. CDR3 DNA sequence: TGTGCCATCAGCCAGGAATACAATCAGCCCCAGCATTTT.

J is TRBJ2-1 and V is TRBV15; TRBD1 is a possible D gene (5 bases). Deletions cut 1 base from V and 6 bases from J, with 10 bases between. CDR3 length: 14 residues. Germline V gene lookup returns CDR1 LNHNV and CDR2 YYDKDF (reference sequence). The CDR3 sequence is CATSRVGLLNEQFF. CDR3 nucleotides: TGTGCCACCAGCAGAGTGGGGCTCCTCAATGAGCAGTTCTTC.

In the case of this clone: Other DNA variants within this sample encode the same CDR3. The chain employs TRBV18 and TRBJ2-5; no definite D call. Looked up from germline, CDR1 is KGHSH and CDR2 is LQKENI. The CDR3 is made up of 13 amino acids. Trimming took off 2 bases at V and 2 bases at J, with 6 bases between the two ends. CDR3 protein: CASSPTHQETQYF. The CDR3 DNA sequence: TGTGCCAGCTCACCAACACATCAAGAGACCCAGTACTTC.

This clone showed up just once. The chain couples TRBV9 to TRBJ2-7; no clear D. V gave up 0 bases and J gave up 6 bases, with 13 bases separating them. In germline, CDR1 is SGDLS, CDR2 YYNGEE. This CDR3 is built from 14 residues. Here the CDR3 reads CASSVEGTSTEQYF. The CDR3, as DNA: TGTGCCAGCAGCGTAGAGGGTACATCCACCGAGCAGTACTTC. The full variable domain, in which reference TRBV9 and TRBJ2-7 provide the parts outside the CDR3, is DSGVTQTPKHLITATGQRVTLRCSPRSGDLSVYWYQQSLDQGLQFLIQYYNGEERAKGNILERFSAQQFPDLHSELNLSSLELGDSALYFCASSVEGTSTEQYFGPGTRLTVT.

The gene calls are TRBV11-3 and TRBJ2-1; D remains unclear. The V end lost 1 base, the J end lost 2 bases, and 6 bases lay between the germline ends. The germline CDR1 and CDR2 sequences are SGHNT and YENEEA. The CDR3 has 14 amino acids. The CDR3 loop reads CASSLGETYNEQFF. The DNA for the CDR3 is TGTGCCAGCAGCTTAGGAGAAACCTACAATGAGCAGTTCTTC.

This sequence joins TRBV10-3 and TRBJ1-2; tentative D call: TRBD1 (5 bases). CDR1 and CDR2 from the germline V gene are ENHRY and SYGVKD. There are 12 residues in the CDR3. The V end was cut by 4 bases, the J end by 6 bases, with 9 bases between. CDR3 protein: CAISVSRDGYTF. CDR3 DNA: TGTGCCATCAGTGTAAGCAGGGATGGCTACACCTTC.

The V and J genes are TRBV18 and TRBJ2-1, with 9 bases lining up with TRBD2. V lost 2 bases, J lost 14 bases, and 16 bases stayed unmatched. Germline V CDR1 and CDR2: KGHSH, LQKENI. The CDR3 has 16 amino acids. The CDR3 coding sequence is TGTGCCAGCTCACCAAGTCTGGGTTCTAGCGGGACAGACGAGTTCTTC. Encoded protein: CASSPSLGSSGTDEFF.